The present T cell receptor beta chain was sequenced within a study of CD8 T cells in ankylosing spondylitis. CDR3 length: 15 residues. The germline V and J ends were trimmed by 0 bases and 3 bases, with 9 bases remaining between them. Germline values: CDR1 SGHVS, CDR2 FNYEAQ. TCRdb analysed the 5' RACE reads with MiXCR anew, one entry per CDR3 protein. The table includes 800,000 to 900,000 distinct CDR3 sequences, 10% to 15% detected once. Whole-study results and caveats: Seemingly characteristic of ankylosing spondylitis blood was a TCR beta motif consisting of eight highly homologous variants.

The table lists this clonotype with a few counts. Its antigen is unidentified. The chain is built from TRBV7-6 and TRBJ2-1; D uncertain. This receptor was identified in a male donor with ankylosing spondylitis. Material for sequencing was blood, either unsorted or a sorted T cell fraction (not recorded which). The CDR3 reads CASSLAYTNYNEQFF. In nucleotides, the CDR3 is TGTGCCAGCAGCTTAGCGTATACTAACTACAATGAGCAGTTCTTC.